This TCR beta chain was observed in a study of post-analysis software for immune sequencing data. Study outcomes and limitations: Compared with controls, patients had more of 4 to 6 TRBV segments, including TRBV5-6, TRBV5-1 and TRBV20-1. Significantly decreased normalized Chao1 diversity was recorded for multiple sclerosis patients relative to controls.

Trimming took off 9 bases at V and 6 bases at J, with 9 bases between the two ends. CDR1 is SGHVS, CDR2 FNYEAQ, per germline. This CDR3 spans 11 amino acids. TCR beta libraries were prepared from cDNA with unique molecular identifiers. TCRdb fed the PCR reads into MiXCR, producing one record per CDR3 protein. Of about 540,000 distinct CDR3 sequences detected, around 34% appear once; the ten largest clones hold approximately 6%. In regard to this clonotype: Antigen unknown.

The sequencing sample was made of blood. The source of this sequence is a girl aged 2 to 17 with multiple sclerosis. The J gene is TRBJ2-1, the V gene TRBV7-6; D gene unclear. CDR3 amino acids: CASGSGNEQFF. The CDR3 nucleotides are TGTGCCAGTGGTTCTGGCAATGAGCAGTTCTTC.